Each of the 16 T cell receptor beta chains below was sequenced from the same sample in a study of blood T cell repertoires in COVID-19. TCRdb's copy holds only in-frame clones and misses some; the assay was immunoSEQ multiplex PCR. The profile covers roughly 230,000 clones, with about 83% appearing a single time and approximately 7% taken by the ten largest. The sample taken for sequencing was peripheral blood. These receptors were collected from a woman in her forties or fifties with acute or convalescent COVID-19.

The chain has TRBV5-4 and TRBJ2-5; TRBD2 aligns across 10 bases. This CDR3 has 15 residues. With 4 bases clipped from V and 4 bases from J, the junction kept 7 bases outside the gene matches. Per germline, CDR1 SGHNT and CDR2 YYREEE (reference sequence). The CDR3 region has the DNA TGTGCCAGCAGCCGATCCTTAGCGGGGGGAGAGACCCAGTACTTC. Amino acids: CASSRSLAGGETQYF.

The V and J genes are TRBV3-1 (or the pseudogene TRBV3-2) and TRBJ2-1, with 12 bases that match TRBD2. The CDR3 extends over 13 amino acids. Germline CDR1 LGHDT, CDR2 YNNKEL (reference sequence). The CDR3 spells CSHGLAGLIEQFF. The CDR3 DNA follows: TGTTCTCATGGACTAGCGGGGTTAATTGAGCAGTTCTTC.

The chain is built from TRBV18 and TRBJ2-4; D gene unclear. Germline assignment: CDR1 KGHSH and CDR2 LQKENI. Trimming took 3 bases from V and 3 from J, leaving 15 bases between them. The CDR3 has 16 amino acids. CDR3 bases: TGTGCCAGCTCACCGGCCGCACCTTCCATCAAAAACATTCAGTACTTC. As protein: CASSPAAPSIKNIQYF. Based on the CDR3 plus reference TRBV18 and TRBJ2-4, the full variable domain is NAGVMQNPRHLVRRRGQEARLRCSPMKGHSHVYWYRQLPEEGLKFMVYLQKENIIDESGMPKERFSAEFPKEGPSILRIQQVVRGDSAAYFCASSPAAPSIKNIQYFGAGTRLSVL.

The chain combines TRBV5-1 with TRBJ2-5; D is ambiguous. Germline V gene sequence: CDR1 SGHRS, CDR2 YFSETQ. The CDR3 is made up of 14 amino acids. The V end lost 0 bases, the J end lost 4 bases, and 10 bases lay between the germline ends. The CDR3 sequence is CASSLAARPETQYF. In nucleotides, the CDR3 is TGCGCCAGCAGCTTGGCGGCCAGGCCAGAGACCCAGTACTTC.

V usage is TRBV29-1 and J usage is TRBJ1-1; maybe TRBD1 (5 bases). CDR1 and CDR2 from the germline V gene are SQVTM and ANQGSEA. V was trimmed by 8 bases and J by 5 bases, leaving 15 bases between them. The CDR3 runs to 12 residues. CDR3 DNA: TGCAGCACCTGGGACGGACTAACTGAAGCTTTCTTT. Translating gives CSTWDGLTEAFF.

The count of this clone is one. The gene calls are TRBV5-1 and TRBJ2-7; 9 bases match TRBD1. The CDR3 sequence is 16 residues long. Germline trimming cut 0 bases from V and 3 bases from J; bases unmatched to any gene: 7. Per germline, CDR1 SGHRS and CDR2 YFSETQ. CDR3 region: CASSLDRGQNYYEQYF. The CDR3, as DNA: TGCGCCAGCAGCTTGGACAGGGGGCAAAACTACTACGAGCAGTACTTC.

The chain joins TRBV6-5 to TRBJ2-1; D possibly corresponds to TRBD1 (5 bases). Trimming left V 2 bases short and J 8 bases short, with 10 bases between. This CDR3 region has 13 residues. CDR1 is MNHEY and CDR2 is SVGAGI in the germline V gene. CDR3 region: CASSYRQTHEQFF. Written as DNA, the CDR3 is TGTGCCAGCAGTTACCGACAGACCCATGAGCAGTTCTTC.

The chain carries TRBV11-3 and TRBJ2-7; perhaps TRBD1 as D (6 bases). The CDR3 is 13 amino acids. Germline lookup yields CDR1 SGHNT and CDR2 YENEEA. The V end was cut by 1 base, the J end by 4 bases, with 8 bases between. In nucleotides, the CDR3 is TGTGCCAGCAGCTTAGGGACAGAGTACGAGCAGTACTTC. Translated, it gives CASSLGTEYEQYF.

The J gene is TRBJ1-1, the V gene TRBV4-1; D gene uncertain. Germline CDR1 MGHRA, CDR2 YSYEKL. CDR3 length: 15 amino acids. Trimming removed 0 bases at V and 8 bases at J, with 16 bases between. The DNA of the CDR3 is TGCGCCAGCAGCCAAGATACGGCTCGAGGAGTGGAAGCTTTCTTT. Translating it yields CASSQDTARGVEAFF.

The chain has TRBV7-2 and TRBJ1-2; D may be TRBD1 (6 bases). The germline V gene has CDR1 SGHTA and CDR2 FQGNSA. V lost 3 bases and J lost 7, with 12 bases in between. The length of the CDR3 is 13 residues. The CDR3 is CASSFNRDSGYTF. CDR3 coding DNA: TGTGCCAGCAGCTTCAACAGGGATTCTGGCTACACCTTC.

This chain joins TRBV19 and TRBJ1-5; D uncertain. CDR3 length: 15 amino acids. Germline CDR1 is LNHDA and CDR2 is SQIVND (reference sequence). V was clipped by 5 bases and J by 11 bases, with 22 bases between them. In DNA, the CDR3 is TGTGCCAGTAGTCTGAGGTTCCTTCAAGGCGGGGCCCAGCATTTT. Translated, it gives CASSLRFLQGGAQHF.

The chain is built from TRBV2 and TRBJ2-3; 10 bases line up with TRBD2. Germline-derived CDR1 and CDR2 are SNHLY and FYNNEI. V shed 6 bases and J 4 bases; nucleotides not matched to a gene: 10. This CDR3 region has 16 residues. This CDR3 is CASSLTSGLEADTQYF. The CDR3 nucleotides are TGTGCCAGCAGCCTGACTAGCGGGCTTGAGGCAGATACGCAGTATTTT.

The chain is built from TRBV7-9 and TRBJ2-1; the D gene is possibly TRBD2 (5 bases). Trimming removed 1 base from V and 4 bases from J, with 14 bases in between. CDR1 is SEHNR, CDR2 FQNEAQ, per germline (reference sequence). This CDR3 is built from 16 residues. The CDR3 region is CASSLVYGGQYNEQFF. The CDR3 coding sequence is TGTGCCAGCAGCTTAGTGTATGGCGGGCAGTACAATGAGCAGTTCTTC.

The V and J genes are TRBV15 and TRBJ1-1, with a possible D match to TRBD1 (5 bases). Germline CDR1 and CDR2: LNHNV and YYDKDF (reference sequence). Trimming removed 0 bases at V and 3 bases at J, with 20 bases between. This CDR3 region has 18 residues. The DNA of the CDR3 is TGTGCCACCAGCAGAGATTATGAGTTGAAGGGGATGGACACTGAAGCTTTCTTT. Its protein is CATSRDYELKGMDTEAFF. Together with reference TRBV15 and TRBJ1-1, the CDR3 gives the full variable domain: DAMVIQNPRYQVTQFGKPVTLSCSQTLNHNVMYWYQQKSSQAPKLLFHYYDKDFNNEADTPDNFQSRRPNTSFCFLDIRSPGLGDTAMYLCATSRDYELKGMDTEAFFGQGTRLTVV.

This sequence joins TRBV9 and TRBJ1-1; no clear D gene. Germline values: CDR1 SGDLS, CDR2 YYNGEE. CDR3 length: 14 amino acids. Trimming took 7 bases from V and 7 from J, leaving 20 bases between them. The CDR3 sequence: CASAKKGAGGEAFF. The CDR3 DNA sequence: TGTGCCAGCGCTAAAAAGGGCGCGGGTGGTGAAGCTTTCTTT.

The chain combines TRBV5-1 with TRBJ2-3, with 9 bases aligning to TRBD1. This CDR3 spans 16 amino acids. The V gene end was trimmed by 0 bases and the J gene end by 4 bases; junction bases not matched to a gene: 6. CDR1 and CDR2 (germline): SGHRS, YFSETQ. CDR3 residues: CASSLGGTGRSDTQYF. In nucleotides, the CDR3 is TGCGCCAGCAGCTTGGGGGGGACAGGGAGGTCAGATACGCAGTATTTT.